Listed below are T cell receptor beta chains from one sample, sequenced in a study of blood T cells in healthy people across ages. Each CDR3 protein gets one entry after TCRdb re-called the 5' RACE reads with MiXCR. The data show about 630,000 distinct CDR3 sequences, around a fifth seen once. Sample: blood. These receptors were taken from a man aged 70 or older in good health. Both conserved end residues are part of each CDR3. The D gene is left open where the match is weak. Size tells how often a clone was seen (once, few, many) or the class of an expanded clone, and some rows leave it out.

length	D	J	V	size	DNA	CDR3
15	NA	TRBJ2-1	TRBV6-1	NA	TGTGCCAGCAGTGAAAGTATTGTACTCACCAATGAGCAGTTCTTC	CASSESIVLTNEQFF
14	TRBD1	TRBJ2-7	TRBV6-2/TRBV6-3	many	TGTGCCAGCAGGTCATCGACAGGGGACTACGAGCAGTACTTC	CASRSSTGDYEQYF
16	NA	TRBJ1-1	TRBV6-6	NA	TGTGCCAGCAGTTACCCCTGGGACCGCTTGAACACTGAAGCTTTCTTT	CASSYPWDRLNTEAFF
16	NA	TRBJ2-7	TRBV2	few	TGTGCCAGCAGTGAAACTTTGGGACGGGGTTCCTACGAGCAGTACTTC	CASSETLGRGSYEQYF
15	TRBD1	TRBJ1-4	TRBV12-3/TRBV12-4	few	TGTGCCAGCAGCTCCCCGACAGGGGTAGGCGAAAAACTGTTTTTT	CASSSPTGVGEKLFF
17	TRBD2	TRBJ2-7	TRBV20-1	few	TGCAGTGCTAGAACCTCTTTGACTAGCGGGAGATACTACGAGCGGTACTTC	CSARTSLTSGRYYERYF
16	NA	TRBJ2-7	TRBV6-2/TRBV6-3	many	TGTGCCAGCAGTTACTCAGGAGGGCCAGTCCGACGCGAGCAGTACTTC	CASSYSGGPVRREQYF
15	NA	TRBJ1-4	TRBV20-1	NA	TGCAGTGCTAGAGGGAAGAAAGGCACTAATGAAAAACTGTTTTTT	CSARGKKGTNEKLFF
14	NA	TRBJ2-7	TRBV27	few	TGTGCCAGCAGTCCAGGGGCAGCCTTCTACGAGCAGTACTTC	CASSPGAAFYEQYF
15	NA	TRBJ1-3	TRBV27	few	TGTGCCAGCAGGGACGGGGGGCTGGGAGGAAACACCATATATTTT	CASRDGGLGGNTIYF
16	NA	TRBJ2-1	TRBV5-1	few	TGCGCCAGCGGGCGGGAGACCACCAGGGGTTACAATGAGCAGTTCTTC	CASGRETTRGYNEQFF
15	TRBD1	TRBJ2-2	TRBV5-1	few	TGCGCCAGCAGCCCAGGACAGGGGGCGGCCGGGGAGCTGGTTTTT	CASSPGQGAAGELVF
13	NA	TRBJ1-2	TRBV5-1	few	TGCGCCAGCAGCGCGGACGGAGTCTATGGCTACACCTTC	CASSADGVYGYTF
14	TRBD1	TRBJ2-5	TRBV19	NA	TGTGCCAGTTTGGGGACAGGTTGGTCCTACAAGCAGTACTTC	CASLGTGWSYKQYF
12	NA	TRBJ2-1	TRBV7-9	few	TGTGCCAGCAGAGGGAACATGAATGAGCAGTTCTTC	CASRGNMNEQFF
17	TRBD2	TRBJ2-7	TRBV6-2/TRBV6-3	many	TGTGCCAGCAGCCCACCACCAGCTAGCGGGACCTCCTACGAGCAGTACTTC	CASSPPPASGTSYEQYF
14	NA	TRBJ2-7	TRBV10-3	many	TGTGCCATCAGTGTCTCGGGGTCGGGCTACGAGCAGTACTTC	CAISVSGSGYEQYF
15	TRBD2	TRBJ2-5	TRBV20-1	few	TGCAGTGCTAGAGACCAGGGACTAGCGAAAGGGACCCAGTACTTC	CSARDQGLAKGTQYF
14	NA	TRBJ2-7	TRBV5-1	few	TGCGCCAGCAGCTCTTATCCCGGGACCCTCGAGCAGTACTTC	CASSSYPGTLEQYF
16	TRBD1	TRBJ1-1	TRBV7-2	many	TGTGCCAGCAGCTTACAGGGGGGATATTCGAACACTGAAGCTTTCTTT	CASSLQGGYSNTEAFF
15	TRBD2	TRBJ2-1	TRBV25-1	NA	TGTGCCAGCAGGGGCCTTGGTAGCGGGTCTCCTGAGCAGTTCTTC	CASRGLGSGSPEQFF
13	NA	TRBJ1-6	TRBV7-8	NA	TGTGCCAGCAGCCTTAGACGGGGCTCACCCCTCCACTTT	CASSLRRGSPLHF